The present entry profiles one T cell receptor (beta chain) with its context. Germline CDR1 and CDR2: MDHEN and SYDVKM. The CDR3 is made up of 17 amino acids. V was pared by 6 bases and J by 6 bases, with 16 bases of the junction left unmatched. Using immunoSEQ multiplex PCR, the repertoire was profiled, and TCRdb retains in-frame clones only, with some absent. The profile shows around 290,000 clones, more than 75% of them singletons. The sample belongs to a study of blood T cell repertoires in COVID-19. Study members were between about 18 and 100 years old and lived in some 26 US regions. Participants had their cohort set by participant-reported clinical history.

Sequencing used PBMCs or T cells enriched from blood (not recorded which). The origin of this receptor is a woman aged 60 to 75 in a cohort exposed to, infected with or recovered from COVID-19 (not recorded which). The chain carries TRBV28 and TRBJ2-1, with 8 bases matching TRBD1. The CDR3 coding sequence is TGTGCCAGCAGCCCGGGTGGGCCCGGGACAGGACGCAATGAGCAGTTCTTC. Translated: CASSPGGPGTGRNEQFF.